Below, 21 T cell receptor beta chains from the same sample are listed, as sequenced in a study of regulatory T cells in long-lasting Graves disease. Stated time point: persistent/refractory GD, antithyroid drugs over 5 years with positive TRAb. The TCR library was prepared using RNA isolated from PBMCs. CDR3 regions were amplified by Arm-PCR using iRepertoire HTBI primers to build TCR beta libraries. Via MiXCR, TCRdb re-called the multiplex PCR reads, giving one row per CDR3 protein. The profile shows nearly 350,000 distinct CDR3 sequences, about 20% of them singletons. This specimen was peripheral blood mononuclear cells (PBMCs), taken when the disease was refractory, from a patient treated with antithyroid drugs. The receptors were gathered from a female donor with Graves disease.

This clonotype was seen ten or more times. The rearrangement joins TRBV2 to TRBJ2-7; TRBD2 aligns across 7 bases. The CDR3 runs 15 residues. Germline V lookup: CDR1 SNHLY, CDR2 FYNNEI. Trimming at V came to 1 base and at J to 0 bases, leaving 3 bases not matched to a gene. The CDR3 loop is CASSEVAGDSYEQYF. CDR3 coding DNA: TGTGCCAGCAGTGAAGTGGCGGGGGACTCCTACGAGCAGTACTTC.

On this clonotype itself: A much larger clone lies a single base off, so this may be a read error. The chain joins TRBV7-9 to TRBJ2-7, with 7 bases fitting TRBD2. The ends lost 4 bases at V and 6 bases at J; junction bases unmatched: 12. In germline, CDR1 is SEHNR, CDR2 FQNEAQ (reference sequence). This CDR3 has 15 amino acids. The CDR3 sequence is CASSWGGSRVSEQYF. The DNA for the CDR3 is TGTGCCAGCAGCTGGGGCGGGAGCAGAGTAAGCGAGCAGTACTTC.

In this sample, this clonotype turned up many times. V usage is TRBV2 and J usage is TRBJ1-6, with TRBD1 as a possible D gene (6 bases). CDR3 length equals 13 residues. Germline V gene lookup returns CDR1 SNHLY and CDR2 FYNNEI. V shed 6 bases and J shed 5 bases, with 8 bases lying between them. This CDR3 is CASSGQNNSPLHF. CDR3 bases: TGTGCCAGCAGCGGACAGAATAATTCACCCCTCCACTTT.

This clonotype was seen ten or more times. The chain has TRBV3-1 and TRBJ2-5, with D tentatively TRBD1 or TRBD2 (6 bases each). The CDR3 has 15 residues. V lost 4 bases and J lost 4, with 16 bases in between. Germline values: CDR1 LGHDT, CDR2 YNNKEL (reference sequence). The DNA for the CDR3 is TGTGCCAGCAGCCCTCTCGCCGGGGGCCGAGAGACCCAGTACTTC. Translation gives CASSPLAGGRETQYF.

This clonotype has ten or more counts. This chain links TRBV20-1 with TRBJ1-6, with D uncertain. CDR1 is DFQATT, CDR2 SNEGSKA, per germline (reference sequence). The ends were cut back, 6 bases at V and 5 bases at J, with 11 bases in the middle. The CDR3 is 13 amino acids. The CDR3 DNA follows: TGCAGTGCCGTGGCCAGTGATAATTCACCCCTCCACTTT. It yields the protein CSAVASDNSPLHF.

The chain employs TRBV12-3 or TRBV12-4 and TRBJ1-3; TRBD1 aligns across 9 bases. The CDR3 consists of 15 residues. The V segment lost 6 bases and the J segment 0 bases; nucleotides outside the gene matches: 3. This CDR3 is CASSPTGGSGNTIYF. Here the CDR3 DNA reads TGTGCCAGCAGCCCGACAGGGGGCTCTGGAAACACCATATATTTT.

As to this clonotype: This may come from a read error, since a much larger clone is one base off. V gene TRBV9 combines with J gene TRBJ1-5, with D unresolved. The CDR3 runs to 14 residues. Germline values: CDR1 SGDLS, CDR2 YYNGEE. CDR3 residues: CANSAGFSNQPQHF. Written as DNA, the CDR3 is TGTGCCAACAGCGCCGGGTTTAGCAATCAGCCCCAGCATTTT.

V usage is TRBV4-1 and J usage is TRBJ1-2; D is possibly TRBD1 (6 bases). Trimming removed 1 base at V and 2 bases at J, with 17 bases between. Germline CDR1 MGHRA, CDR2 YSYEKL. This CDR3 contains 17 residues. The CDR3 reads CASSQGRTRTVNYGYTF. The CDR3 DNA follows: TGCGCCAGCAGCCAAGGGCGTACTCGGACAGTCAACTATGGCTACACCTTC.

Ten or more counts support this clonotype. The V and J genes are TRBV28 and TRBJ2-7; 12 bases line up with TRBD2. The CDR3 spans 16 residues. The germline gives CDR1 MDHEN, CDR2 SYDVKM. Trimming cost V 5 bases and J 3 bases; bases outside gene matches: 8. The CDR3, as DNA: TGTGCCAGCAGTAGAGTCACTAGCGGGAGGATCTACGAGCAGTACTTC. Its translation is CASSRVTSGRIYEQYF.

This clonotype occurred many times. V and J are TRBV7-9 and TRBJ1-1; tentatively, D is TRBD1 (6 bases). The CDR3 has 14 amino acids. Germline CDR1 is SEHNR and CDR2 is FQNEAQ (reference sequence). V was clipped by 0 bases and J by 9 bases, with 14 bases between them. CDR3 DNA: TGTGCCAGCAGCTTAGCGCTGGGGGACAAAAAAGCTTTCTTT. It specifies CASSLALGDKKAFF.

This clonotype was picked up many times. The V gene is TRBV29-1, the J gene TRBJ2-5; 9 nucleotides line up with TRBD2. Unmatched junction bases numbered 2, after V lost 2 bases and J lost 4 bases. Germline V CDR1 and CDR2: SQVTM, ANQGSEA. This CDR3 is built from 13 residues. CDR3 DNA sequence: TGCAGCGTTGAAACTAGCGGGCGAGAGACCCAGTACTTC. Residues: CSVETSGRETQYF.

Notes on this clonotype: Mismatch with germline at one junction end may stem from a read error. V gene TRBV10-3 combines with J gene TRBJ2-2; D is tentatively TRBD1 or TRBD2 (5 bases each). The V gene's germline CDR1 is ENHRY and CDR2 SYGVKD. The CDR3 spans 18 residues. CDR3 DNA: TGTGCCATCAGTGGGAGCCCTCCAGACAGAACGAACACCGGGGAGCCGTTTTTT. Its translation is CAISGSPPDRTNTGEPFF.

Worth noting for this clonotype: Just one base apart from a much larger clone, this may be a read error. The V gene is TRBV6-1, the J gene TRBJ1-2; maybe TRBD1 (5 bases). With 5 bases removed from V and 12 bases from J, the gap between germline ends came to 19 bases. This CDR3 has 13 amino acids. The V gene's germline CDR1 is MNHNS and CDR2 SASEGT. CDR3 in DNA: TGTGCCAGCAGTCGACAGAAAGTCCTGGGCCACACCTTC. Translating it yields CASSRQKVLGHTF.

At least ten counts were recorded for this clonotype. This rearrangement joins TRBV7-3 to TRBJ2-2, with D possibly TRBD2 on 6 matching bases. V lost 5 bases and J lost 3, with 13 bases in between. CDR1 SGHTA and CDR2 FQGTGA come from the germline V gene. The CDR3 length is 15 residues. The CDR3 DNA sequence: TGTGCCAGCAGCCCCCGGGACTCGTACACCGGGGAGCTGTTTTTT. This translates into CASSPRDSYTGELFF.

This clonotype was recorded many times. This rearrangement joins TRBV7-2 to TRBJ2-7, with 9 bases aligning to TRBD1. The CDR3 covers 15 residues. V gave up 5 bases and J gave up 4 bases; unmatched junction bases: 9. CDR1 is SGHTA and CDR2 is FQGNSA in the germline V gene. The CDR3 DNA follows: TGTGCCAGCAGCCGCGGGACAGGGATCTGGTACGAGCAGTACTTC. Translation gives CASSRGTGIWYEQYF.

This clonotype was detected only a few times. V gene TRBV15 combines with J gene TRBJ2-5; D not resolved. The CDR3 sequence is 17 residues long. Germline V gives CDR1 LNHNV, CDR2 YYDKDF (reference sequence). Trimming left V 1 base short and J 2 bases short, with 17 bases between. CDR3 in amino acids: CATSRVVSGPEQETQYF. Here the CDR3 DNA reads TGTGCCACCAGCAGAGTTGTAAGTGGGCCTGAGCAAGAGACCCAGTACTTC.

The rearrangement joins TRBV18 to TRBJ2-7, with 7 bases aligning to TRBD2. CDR3 size: 15 residues. J was trimmed by 3 bases and V by 2 bases; bases with no gene match: 7. Germline V gene sequence: CDR1 KGHSH, CDR2 LQKENI. CDR3 amino acids: CASSPDGLGNYEQYF. CDR3 sequence (DNA): TGTGCCAGCTCACCAGACGGACTAGGCAACTACGAGCAGTACTTC. Full variable domain (remainder filled in from reference TRBV18 and TRBJ2-7): NAGVMQNPRHLVRRRGQEARLRCSPMKGHSHVYWYRQLPEEGLKFMVYLQKENIIDESGMPKERFSAEFPKEGPSILRIQQVVRGDSAAYFCASSPDGLGNYEQYFGPGTRLTVT.

The chain has TRBV9 and TRBJ1-3; D remains ambiguous. Germline CDR1 and CDR2: SGDLS and YYNGEE. V lost 0 bases and J 0 bases, leaving 10 bases between the germline ends. This CDR3 is built from 16 residues. CDR3 residues: CASSVAWTSSGNTIYF. DNA of the CDR3: TGTGCCAGCAGCGTAGCCTGGACCAGCTCTGGAAACACCATATATTTT.

This chain links TRBV11-2 with TRBJ1-2; D possibly corresponds to TRBD1 (6 bases). CDR1 is SGHAT, CDR2 FQNNGV, per germline. This CDR3 comprises 14 residues. V lost 6 bases and J 4 bases, leaving 15 bases between the germline ends. The CDR3 DNA sequence: TGTGCCAGCAGGATTCCCGGACAGCTCTATGGCTACACCTTC. This codes for CASRIPGQLYGYTF.

In regard to this clonotype: A read error may explain this, as a much larger clone is one base away. The V gene is TRBV7-9, the J gene TRBJ1-2; 7 nucleotides agree with TRBD1. Per the germline V gene, CDR1 is SEHNR and CDR2 is FQNEAQ (reference sequence). This CDR3 comprises 16 residues. V shed 5 bases, J shed 2 bases, and the junction held 11 bases outside the gene matches. The CDR3 DNA reads as TGTGCCAGCAGCCCGATAGACAGGGCCCCCAACTATGGCTACACCTTC. It translates to CASSPIDRAPNYGYTF.

This clonotype has ten or more counts. The V and J genes are TRBV12-3 or TRBV12-4 and TRBJ1-5; no firm D call. Trimming took 10 bases from V and 0 from J, leaving 10 bases between them. This CDR3 is 13 amino acids long. The CDR3 sequence is CATRAYSNQPQHF. CDR3 DNA: TGTGCCACCCGGGCTTATAGCAATCAGCCCCAGCATTTT.